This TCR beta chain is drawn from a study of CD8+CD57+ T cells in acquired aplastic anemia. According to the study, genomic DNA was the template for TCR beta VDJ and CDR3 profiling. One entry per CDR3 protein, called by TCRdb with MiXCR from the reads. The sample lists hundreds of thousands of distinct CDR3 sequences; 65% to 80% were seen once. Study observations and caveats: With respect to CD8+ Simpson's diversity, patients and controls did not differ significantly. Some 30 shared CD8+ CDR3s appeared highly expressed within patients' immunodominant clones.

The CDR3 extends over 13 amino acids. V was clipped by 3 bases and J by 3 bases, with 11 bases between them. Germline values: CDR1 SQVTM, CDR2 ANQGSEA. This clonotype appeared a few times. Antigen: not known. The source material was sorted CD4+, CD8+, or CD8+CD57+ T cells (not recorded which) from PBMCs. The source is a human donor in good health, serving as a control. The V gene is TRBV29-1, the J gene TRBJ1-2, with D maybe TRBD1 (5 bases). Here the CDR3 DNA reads TGCAGCGTTGACAGGGAGGGTTACTATGGCTACACCTTC. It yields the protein CSVDREGYYGYTF.